The rows below give T cell receptor beta chains drawn from one sample of a study of blood T cell repertoires in COVID-19. Using immunoSEQ multiplex PCR, the repertoire was profiled, and TCRdb retains in-frame clones only, with some absent. The profile covers some 220,000 clones, with almost 85% appearing a single time and more than 2% taken by the ten largest. Sequenced sample: peripheral blood. Source of these receptors: a woman between 65 and 79 years old with COVID-19, enrolled during active disease. The CDR3 runs from the conserved cysteine through the conserved F or W. Fields, in order: CDR3 protein, CDR3 DNA, J gene, D gene, V gene. A D gene is named only where the DNA matches it firmly.

CDR3: CASSLGSNYGYTF; DNA: TGTGCCAGCAGTTTGGGCAGCAACTATGGCTACACCTTC; J: TRBJ1-2; D: NA; V: TRBV12-3/TRBV12-4
CDR3: CAISGTGGMANEKLFF; DNA: TGTGCCATCAGTGGGACAGGGGGGATGGCTAATGAAAAACTGTTTTTT; J: TRBJ1-4; D: TRBD1; V: TRBV10-3
CDR3: CASSISPAGGWEQYF; DNA: TGTGCCAGCAGCATATCTCCAGCGGGAGGGTGGGAGCAGTACTTC; J: TRBJ2-7; D: TRBD2; V: TRBV11-1
CDR3: CASSAGQDSGNTIYF; DNA: TGTGCCAGCAGCGCTGGACAGGACTCTGGAAACACCATATATTTT; J: TRBJ1-3; D: TRBD1; V: TRBV2
CDR3: CASSPPGQGVAGYTF; DNA: TGTGCCAGCAGCCCACCGGGACAGGGGGTTGCTGGCTACACCTTC; J: TRBJ1-2; D: TRBD1; V: TRBV7-8
CDR3: CASSLSTGGSNEKLFF; DNA: TGTGCCAGCAGCCTCTCGACAGGGGGCTCTAATGAAAAACTGTTTTTT; J: TRBJ1-4; D: TRBD1; V: TRBV7-9
CDR3: CASSSRGTGLYEQYF; DNA: TGTGCCAGCAGCTCCCGCGGGACAGGGTTATACGAGCAGTACTTC; J: TRBJ2-7; D: TRBD1; V: TRBV7-2
CDR3: CASSEDQGGELFF; DNA: TGCGCCAGCAGTGAGGATCAGGGCGGGGAGCTGTTTTTT; J: TRBJ2-2; D: NA; V: TRBV10-2
CDR3: CASSEPGLVNTGELFF; DNA: TGTGCCAGCAGTGAACCGGGACTAGTAAACACCGGGGAGCTGTTTTTT; J: TRBJ2-2; D: TRBD2; V: TRBV6-1
CDR3: CASSDGTGEAFF; DNA: TGCGCCAGCAGCGACGGGACAGGGGAAGCTTTCTTT; J: TRBJ1-1; D: TRBD1; V: TRBV5-1
CDR3: CATSRDLTGLGSGANVLTF; DNA: TGTGCCACCAGCAGAGATCTCACAGGGTTGGGCTCTGGGGCCAACGTCCTGACTTTC; J: TRBJ2-6; D: NA; V: TRBV15
CDR3: CASGLLRNTEAFF; DNA: TGTGCTAGTGGTTTGTTGAGGAACACTGAAGCTTTCTTT; J: TRBJ1-1; D: NA; V: TRBV12-5
CDR3: CASSQGGQNTEAFF; DNA: TGTGCCAGCAGCCAAGGGGGCCAGAACACTGAAGCTTTCTTT; J: TRBJ1-1; D: NA; V: TRBV3-1/TRBV3-2
CDR3: CASSDKSSNQPQHF; DNA: TGTGCCAGCAGTGATAAGAGTAGCAATCAGCCCCAGCATTTT; J: TRBJ1-5; D: NA; V: TRBV2
CDR3: CSASKVTGGYTF; DNA: TGCAGTGCTAGTAAGGTGACGGGTGGCTACACCTTC; J: TRBJ1-2; D: NA; V: TRBV20-1
CDR3: CAWSLAETYNEQFF; DNA: TGTGCCTGGAGCTTAGCGGAGACCTACAATGAGCAGTTCTTC; J: TRBJ2-1; D: NA; V: TRBV30
CDR3: CASSLSGNLANTQYF; DNA: TGTGCCAGCAGCTTGTCGGGGAACCTCGCAAATACGCAGTATTTT; J: TRBJ2-3; D: NA; V: TRBV13
CDR3: CASSYGRDYGYTF; DNA: TGTGCCAGCAGTTACGGGCGCGACTATGGCTACACCTTC; J: TRBJ1-2; D: NA; V: TRBV6-5
CDR3: CASSGLSTGAYYEQYF; DNA: TGTGCCAGCAGCGGCCTCTCGACAGGCGCTTACTACGAGCAGTACTTC; J: TRBJ2-7; D: NA; V: TRBV11-1
CDR3: CASSVSGGGPNEQFF; DNA: TGTGCCAGCAGCGTATCGGGGGGAGGGCCTAATGAGCAGTTCTTC; J: TRBJ2-1; D: TRBD2; V: TRBV7-9
CDR3: CASGSGGNTEAFF; DNA: TGCGCCAGCGGTTCGGGAGGGAACACTGAAGCTTTCTTT; J: TRBJ1-1; D: NA; V: TRBV5-1
CDR3: CATSDPLGGRTDTQYF; DNA: TGTGCCACCAGTGATCCCTTGGGGGGTAGGACAGATACGCAGTATTTT; J: TRBJ2-3; D: NA; V: TRBV24-1
CDR3: CASSLALGGAGELFF; DNA: TGTGCCAGCAGCTTGGCCTTAGGGGGAGCCGGGGAGCTGTTTTTT; J: TRBJ2-2; D: NA; V: TRBV5-4
CDR3: CASSTGGTEAFF; DNA: TGCGCCAGCAGTACAGGGGGCACTGAAGCTTTCTTT; J: TRBJ1-1; D: TRBD1; V: TRBV4-1
CDR3: CASSPQGGHRDGEQFF; DNA: TGCGCCAGCAGCCCCCAAGGGGGACATCGGGACGGTGAGCAGTTCTTC; J: TRBJ2-1; D: NA; V: TRBV5-1
CDR3: CASGYRSGTGGASGGSPLHF; DNA: TGTGCCAGCGGCTATCGGTCCGGGACAGGGGGCGCGTCGGGAGGGTCACCCCTCCACTTT; J: TRBJ1-6; D: TRBD1; V: TRBV2
CDR3: CASTRGGVNEQFF; DNA: TGTGCCAGCACTCGTGGAGGGGTCAATGAGCAGTTCTTC; J: TRBJ2-1; D: NA; V: TRBV28
CDR3: CASSYSKPQHF; DNA: TGTGCCAGCAGTTACAGCAAGCCCCAGCATTTT; J: TRBJ1-5; D: NA; V: TRBV12-3/TRBV12-4
CDR3: CASSYSTQRLLYGYTF; DNA: TGTGCCAGCAGTTACTCGACTCAACGACTTCTCTATGGCTACACCTTC; J: TRBJ1-2; D: NA; V: TRBV6-5
CDR3: CASSSTRDSYEQYF; DNA: TGTGCCAGCAGTTCAACCCGGGACAGCTACGAGCAGTACTTC; J: TRBJ2-7; D: TRBD1; V: TRBV7-2
CDR3: CASSSGPKQNEQFF; DNA: TGTGCCAGTTCGAGCGGGCCGAAGCAGAATGAGCAGTTCTTC; J: TRBJ2-1; D: NA; V: TRBV19
CDR3: CASSLQGDNSPLHF; DNA: TGTGCCAGCAGCCTACAGGGAGATAATTCACCCCTCCACTTT; J: TRBJ1-6; D: NA; V: TRBV7-9
CDR3: CASSHGGNTEAFF; DNA: TGTGCCAGCAGCCACGGGGGGAACACTGAAGCTTTCTTT; J: TRBJ1-1; D: NA; V: TRBV11-3
CDR3: CAISGDSTYGYTF; DNA: TGTGCCATCAGTGGAGACAGTACCTATGGCTACACCTTC; J: TRBJ1-2; D: NA; V: TRBV10-3
CDR3: CASSLETGNYGYTF; DNA: TGTGCCAGCAGCTTAGAGACAGGGAACTATGGCTACACCTTC; J: TRBJ1-2; D: TRBD1; V: TRBV7-2
CDR3: CASSLGQGHYGYTF; DNA: TGTGCCAGCAGCTTGGGACAGGGCCACTATGGCTACACCTTC; J: TRBJ1-2; D: TRBD1; V: TRBV7-8
CDR3: CASSTRGGFSGNTIYF; DNA: TGTGCCAGCAGCACAAGAGGGGGTTTCTCTGGAAACACCATATATTTT; J: TRBJ1-3; D: NA; V: TRBV9
CDR3: CASSHRGPNEQYF; DNA: TGTGCCAGCAGTCACAGGGGGCCAAACGAGCAGTACTTC; J: TRBJ2-7; D: TRBD1; V: TRBV12-3/TRBV12-4
CDR3: CASSPDRKGEQYF; DNA: TGTGCCAGTAGTCCGGACAGGAAGGGCGAGCAGTACTTC; J: TRBJ2-7; D: TRBD1; V: TRBV19
CDR3: CASSPRQGRSGNTIYF; DNA: TGTGCCAGCAGTCCTCGACAGGGGCGGTCTGGAAACACCATATATTTT; J: TRBJ1-3; D: TRBD1; V: TRBV27
CDR3: CASSQGRHSNQPQHF; DNA: TGTGCCAGCAGCCAAGGGCGGCATAGCAATCAGCCCCAGCATTTT; J: TRBJ1-5; D: NA; V: TRBV3-1/TRBV3-2
CDR3: CASNQQGADYGYTF; DNA: TGTGCCAGCAATCAACAGGGGGCAGACTATGGCTACACCTTC; J: TRBJ1-2; D: TRBD1; V: TRBV2